The present T cell receptor (beta chain) was sequenced within a study of regulatory T cells in long-lasting Graves disease. About the research overall: Persistent Graves' disease denoted over 5 years of antithyroid drugs plus positive TSH receptor antibodies.

As to time point: persistent/refractory GD, antithyroid drugs over 5 years with positive TRAb. After RNA was extracted from PBMCs, the TCR library was made from it. Study-wide results and limits: TCR diversity was lower in persistent than newly diagnosed Graves' disease.

For TCR beta, libraries came from iRepertoire HTBI primers and Arm-PCR of CDR3 regions. TCRdb passed the multiplex PCR reads through MiXCR, listing each CDR3 protein once. This sample has more than 300,000 distinct CDR3 sequences, with about 23% found just once. V was clipped by 2 bases and J by 5 bases; unmatched bases: 8. Looked up from germline, CDR1 is DFQATT and CDR2 is SNEGSKA (reference sequence). The CDR3 runs 15 residues. This clonotype was seen ten or more times. Its target is not known. This specimen consisted of peripheral blood mononuclear cells (PBMCs), obtained when the disease was refractory, from a patient treated with antithyroid drugs. This TCR was recovered from a woman aged 40-49 years with Graves disease. The V gene is TRBV20-1, the J gene TRBJ2-7; 11 bases match TRBD2. The CDR3 loop is CSARLISGRADEQYF. The CDR3 nucleotides read TGCAGTGCTAGACTTATTAGCGGGAGGGCCGACGAGCAGTACTTC.